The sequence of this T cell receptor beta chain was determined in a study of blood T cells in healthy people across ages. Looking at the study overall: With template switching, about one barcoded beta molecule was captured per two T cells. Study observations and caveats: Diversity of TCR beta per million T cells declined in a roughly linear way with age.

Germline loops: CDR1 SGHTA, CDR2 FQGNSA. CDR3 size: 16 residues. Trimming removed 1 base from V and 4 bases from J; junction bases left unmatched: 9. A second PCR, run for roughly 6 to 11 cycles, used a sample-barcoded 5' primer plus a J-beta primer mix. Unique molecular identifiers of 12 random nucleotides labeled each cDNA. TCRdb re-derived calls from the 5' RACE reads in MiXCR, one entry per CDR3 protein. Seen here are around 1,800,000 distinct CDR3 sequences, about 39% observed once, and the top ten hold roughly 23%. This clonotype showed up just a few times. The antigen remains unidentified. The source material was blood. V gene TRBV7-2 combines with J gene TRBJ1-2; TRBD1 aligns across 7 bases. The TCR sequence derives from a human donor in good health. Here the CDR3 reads CASSLVSTGVAYGYTF. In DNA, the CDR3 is TGTGCCAGCAGCTTAGTTTCAACAGGGGTTGCCTATGGCTACACCTTC.